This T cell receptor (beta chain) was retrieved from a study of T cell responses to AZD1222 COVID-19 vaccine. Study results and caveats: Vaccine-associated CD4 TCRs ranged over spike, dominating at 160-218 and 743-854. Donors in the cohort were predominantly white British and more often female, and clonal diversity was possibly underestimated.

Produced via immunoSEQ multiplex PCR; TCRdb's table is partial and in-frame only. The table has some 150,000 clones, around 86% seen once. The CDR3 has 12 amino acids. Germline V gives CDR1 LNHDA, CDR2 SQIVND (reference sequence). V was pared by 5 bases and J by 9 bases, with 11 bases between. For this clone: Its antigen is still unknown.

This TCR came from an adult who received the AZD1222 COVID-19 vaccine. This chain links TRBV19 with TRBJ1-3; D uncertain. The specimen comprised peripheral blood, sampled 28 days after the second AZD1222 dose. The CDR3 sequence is CASSLSQGTIYF. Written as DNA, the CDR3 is TGTGCCAGTAGTCTAAGCCAAGGCACCATATATTTT.